This TCR beta chain was retrieved from a study of blood T cells in healthy people across ages. Points from the study as a whole: The study found more naive CD4+ cells and higher diversity in long-lived than aged donors.

In regard to this clonotype: Its target is unknown. A read error may account for a junction end that differs from germline.

A J-beta primer mix and a sample-barcoded 5' primer were used in a second PCR of about 7 to 12 cycles. TCRdb re-called the 5' RACE reads through MiXCR, storing one row per CDR3 protein. The sample holds 700,000 or so distinct CDR3 sequences, about 20% seen once. The germline V gene encodes CDR1 SGHVS and CDR2 FQNEAQ. This CDR3 comprises 16 residues. The TCR was taken from a man between 65 and 85 years old in good health. Material for sequencing was blood. The chain couples TRBV7-8 to TRBJ2-2; 9 bases are shared with TRBD2. The CDR3 loop reads CAGSFSGGPNTGELFF. CDR3 DNA sequence: TGCGCCGGCAGCTTTAGCGGGGGCCCTAACACCGGGGAGCTGTTTTTT.